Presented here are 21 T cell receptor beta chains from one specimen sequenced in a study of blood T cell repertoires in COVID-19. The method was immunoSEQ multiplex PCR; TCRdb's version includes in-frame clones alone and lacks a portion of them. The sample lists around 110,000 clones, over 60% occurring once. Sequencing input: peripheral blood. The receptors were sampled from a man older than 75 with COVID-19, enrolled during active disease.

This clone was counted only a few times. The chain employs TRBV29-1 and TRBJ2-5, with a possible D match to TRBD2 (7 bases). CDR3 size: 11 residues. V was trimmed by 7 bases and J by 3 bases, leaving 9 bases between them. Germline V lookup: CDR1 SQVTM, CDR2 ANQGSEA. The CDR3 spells CSGGGEETQYF. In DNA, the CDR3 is TGCAGCGGAGGGGGGGAAGAGACCCAGTACTTC.

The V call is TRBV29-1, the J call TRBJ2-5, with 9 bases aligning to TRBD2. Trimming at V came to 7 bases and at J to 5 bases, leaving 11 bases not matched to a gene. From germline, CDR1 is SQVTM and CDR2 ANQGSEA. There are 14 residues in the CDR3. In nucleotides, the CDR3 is TGCAGCGGGAGTGATAGCGGGAGTGAGGAGACCCAGTACTTC. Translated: CSGSDSGSEETQYF.

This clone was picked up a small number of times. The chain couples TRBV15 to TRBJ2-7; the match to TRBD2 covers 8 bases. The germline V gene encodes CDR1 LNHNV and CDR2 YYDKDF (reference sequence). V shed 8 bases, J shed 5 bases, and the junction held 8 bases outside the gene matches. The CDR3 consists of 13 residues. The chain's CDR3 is CATARGGQNEQYF. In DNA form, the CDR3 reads TGTGCCACCGCCCGCGGGGGGCAGAACGAGCAGTACTTC.

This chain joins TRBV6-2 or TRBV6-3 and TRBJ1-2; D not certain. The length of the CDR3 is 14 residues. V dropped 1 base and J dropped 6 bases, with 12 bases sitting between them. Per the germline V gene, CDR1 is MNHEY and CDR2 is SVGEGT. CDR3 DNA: TGTGCCAGCAGTTACTGGACCTCGCGGGATGGCTACACCTTC. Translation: CASSYWTSRDGYTF.

The CDR3 region is CASSPRKGNSGANVLTF. CDR3 coding DNA: TGTGCCAGCAGTCCCCGAAAGGGGAACTCTGGGGCCAACGTCCTGACTTTC. The chain has TRBV27 and TRBJ2-6; maybe TRBD1 (5 bases). V was shortened by 5 bases and J by 0 bases, with 14 bases between the two germline ends. Germline CDR1 reads MNHEY; CDR2 reads SMNVEV (reference sequence). The CDR3 is 17 amino acids.

The CDR3, as DNA: TGTGCCAGCAGCACAGGGGTCTTCGATGGCTACACCTTC. This sequence encodes CASSTGVFDGYTF. The gene calls are TRBV9 and TRBJ1-2; 7 bases are a match to TRBD1. Trimming removed 4 bases from V and 6 bases from J; junction bases left unmatched: 6. Germline V gives CDR1 SGDLS, CDR2 YYNGEE. The CDR3 runs to 13 residues.

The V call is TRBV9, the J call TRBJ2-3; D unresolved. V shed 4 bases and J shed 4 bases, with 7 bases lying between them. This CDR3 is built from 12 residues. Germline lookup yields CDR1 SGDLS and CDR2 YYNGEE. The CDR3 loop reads CASSTLADTQYF. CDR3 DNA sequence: TGTGCCAGCAGCACCCTAGCAGATACGCAGTATTTT.

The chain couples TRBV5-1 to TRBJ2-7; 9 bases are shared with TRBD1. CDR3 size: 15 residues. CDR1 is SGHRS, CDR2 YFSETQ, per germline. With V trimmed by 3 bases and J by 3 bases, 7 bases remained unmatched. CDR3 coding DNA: TGCGCCAGCAGCTCCGCCGGGACAGGGTTCTACGAGCAGTACTTC. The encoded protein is CASSSAGTGFYEQYF. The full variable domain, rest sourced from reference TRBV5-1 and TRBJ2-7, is KAGVTQTPRYLIKTRGQQVTLSCSPISGHRSVSWYQQTPGQGLQFLFEYFSETQRNKGNFPGRFSGRQFSNSRSEMNVSTLELGDSALYLCASSSAGTGFYEQYFGPGTRLTVT.

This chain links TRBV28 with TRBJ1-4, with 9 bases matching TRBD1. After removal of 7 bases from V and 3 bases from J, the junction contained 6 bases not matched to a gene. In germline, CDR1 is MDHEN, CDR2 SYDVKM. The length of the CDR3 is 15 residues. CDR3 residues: CASKTGQGPNEKLFF. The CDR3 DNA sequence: TGTGCCAGCAAAACCGGACAGGGGCCTAATGAAAAACTGTTTTTT.

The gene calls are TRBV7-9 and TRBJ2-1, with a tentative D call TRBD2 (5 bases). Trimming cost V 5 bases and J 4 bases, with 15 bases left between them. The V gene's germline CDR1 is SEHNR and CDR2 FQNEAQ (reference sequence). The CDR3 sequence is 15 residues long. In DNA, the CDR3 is TGTGCCAGCAGCGGAGAGGGTTGGGTATACAATGAGCAGTTCTTC. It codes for CASSGEGWVYNEQFF.

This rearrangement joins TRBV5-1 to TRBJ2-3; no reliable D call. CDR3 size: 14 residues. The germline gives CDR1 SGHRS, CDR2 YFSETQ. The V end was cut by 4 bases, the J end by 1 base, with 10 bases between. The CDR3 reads CASSMRLGTDTQYF. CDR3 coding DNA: TGCGCCAGCAGCATGAGACTTGGCACAGATACGCAGTATTTT.

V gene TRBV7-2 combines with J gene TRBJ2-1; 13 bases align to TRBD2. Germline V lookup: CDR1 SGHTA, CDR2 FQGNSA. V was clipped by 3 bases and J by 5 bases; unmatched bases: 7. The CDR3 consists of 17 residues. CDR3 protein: CASSFPLAGGFNNEQFF. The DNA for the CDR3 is TGTGCCAGCAGCTTCCCACTAGCGGGAGGGTTTAACAATGAGCAGTTCTTC. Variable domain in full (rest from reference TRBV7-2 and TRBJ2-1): GAGVSQSPSNKVTEKGKDVELRCDPISGHTALYWYRQSLGQGLEFLIYFQGNSAPDKSGLPSDRFSAERTGGSVSTLTIQRTQQEDSAVYLCASSFPLAGGFNNEQFFGPGTRLTVL.

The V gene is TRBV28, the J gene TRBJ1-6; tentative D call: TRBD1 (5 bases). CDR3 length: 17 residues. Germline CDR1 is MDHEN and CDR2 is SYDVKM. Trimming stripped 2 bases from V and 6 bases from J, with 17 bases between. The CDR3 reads CASSLPGGGMVNSPLHF. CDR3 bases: TGTGCCAGCAGTTTACCGGGGGGAGGGATGGTTAATTCACCCCTCCACTTT.

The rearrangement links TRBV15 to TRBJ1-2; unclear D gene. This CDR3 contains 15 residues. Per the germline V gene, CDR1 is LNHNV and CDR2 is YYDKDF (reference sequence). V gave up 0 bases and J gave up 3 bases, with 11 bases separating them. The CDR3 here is CATSRDLADDYGYTF. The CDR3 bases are TGTGCCACCAGCAGAGATCTCGCGGATGACTATGGCTACACCTTC. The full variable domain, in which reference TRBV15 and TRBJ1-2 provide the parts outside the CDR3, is DAMVIQNPRYQVTQFGKPVTLSCSQTLNHNVMYWYQQKSSQAPKLLFHYYDKDFNNEADTPDNFQSRRPNTSFCFLDIRSPGLGDTAMYLCATSRDLADDYGYTFGSGTRLTVV.

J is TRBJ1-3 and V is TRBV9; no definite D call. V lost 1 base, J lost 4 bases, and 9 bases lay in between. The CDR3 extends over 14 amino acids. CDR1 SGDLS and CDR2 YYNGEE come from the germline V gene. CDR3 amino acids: CASSVRDSGNTIYF. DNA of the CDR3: TGTGCCAGCAGCGTACGCGACTCCGGAAACACCATATATTTT.

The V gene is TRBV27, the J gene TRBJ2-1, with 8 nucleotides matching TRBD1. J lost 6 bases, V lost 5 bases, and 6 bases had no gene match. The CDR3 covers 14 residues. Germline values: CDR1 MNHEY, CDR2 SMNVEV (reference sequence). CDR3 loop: CASSGRTGLNEQFF. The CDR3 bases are TGTGCCAGCAGTGGGCGGACAGGGCTCAATGAGCAGTTCTTC.

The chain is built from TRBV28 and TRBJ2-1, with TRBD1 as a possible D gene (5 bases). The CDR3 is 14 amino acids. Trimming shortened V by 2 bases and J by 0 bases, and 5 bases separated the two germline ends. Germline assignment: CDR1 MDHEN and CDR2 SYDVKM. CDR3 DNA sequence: TGTGCCAGCAGTTTAACAGGCTCCTACAATGAGCAGTTCTTC. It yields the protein CASSLTGSYNEQFF.

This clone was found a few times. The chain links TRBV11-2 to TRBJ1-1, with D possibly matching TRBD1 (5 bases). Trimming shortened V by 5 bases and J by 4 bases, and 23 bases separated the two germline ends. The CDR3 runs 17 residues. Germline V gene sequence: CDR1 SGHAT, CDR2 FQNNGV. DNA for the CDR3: TGTGCCAGCAGCCCGAAGGCGGGAGGGGAGGGTGGCACTGAAGCTTTCTTT. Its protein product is CASSPKAGGEGGTEAFF.

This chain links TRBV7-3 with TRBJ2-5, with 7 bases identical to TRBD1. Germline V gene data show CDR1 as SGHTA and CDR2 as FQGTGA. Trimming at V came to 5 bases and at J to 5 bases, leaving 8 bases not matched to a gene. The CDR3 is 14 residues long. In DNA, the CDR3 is TGTGCCAGCAGCCCCCACACAGGGGACGAGACCCAGTACTTC. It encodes CASSPHTGDETQYF.

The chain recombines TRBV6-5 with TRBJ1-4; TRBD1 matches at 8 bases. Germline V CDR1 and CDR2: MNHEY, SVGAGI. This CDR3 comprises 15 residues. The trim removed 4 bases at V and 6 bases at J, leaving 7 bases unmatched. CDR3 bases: TGTGCCAGCAGTTTGCAGGGGGCCGGAGATGAAAAACTGTTTTTT. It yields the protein CASSLQGAGDEKLFF.

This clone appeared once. This chain's CDR3 is CASSKPGQGYEQYF. CDR3 nucleotides: TGTGCCAGCAGTAAACCGGGACAGGGGTACGAGCAGTACTTC. The chain recombines TRBV28 with TRBJ2-7, with 10 positions matching TRBD1. Germline CDR1 reads MDHEN; CDR2 reads SYDVKM. Losses at the gene ends were 5 bases for V and 4 bases for J; bases not matched to a gene: 5. CDR3 length: 14 amino acids.